The 11 T cell receptor beta chains presented below share a single source sample, sequenced in a study of regulatory and conventional T cells in RAG deficiency. The repertoire was sequenced with immunoSEQ multiplex PCR; TCRdb's copy has only in-frame clones and lacks some. In the table there are roughly 19,000 clones, about 91% of which are singletons. The sorted regulatory T cells were CD4+, CD25-high and CD127-low, with genomic DNA sequenced. Another study also made use of these data, one on regulatory T cells. As that report states: Amplification used 52 TRBV primers and 13 TRBJ primers.

Input material: Tregs sorted from blood. Receptors were obtained from a human donor in good health.

The rearrangement joins TRBV2 to TRBJ1-2; D is uncertain. Germline V CDR1 and CDR2: SNHLY, FYNNEI. Trimming shortened V by 7 bases and J by 0 bases, and 15 bases separated the two germline ends. The CDR3 covers 15 residues. In DNA, the CDR3 is TGTGCCAGCACCCCTTTGCGGATATCTAACTATGGCTACACCTTC. Protein sequence: CASTPLRISNYGYTF.

The chain uses TRBV19 and TRBJ2-3; TRBD2 matches at 9 bases. The germline gives CDR1 LNHDA, CDR2 SQIVND (reference sequence). V lost 7 bases and J lost 4; bases outside the gene matches: 6. The CDR3 has 14 amino acids. The DNA for the CDR3 is TGTGCCAGTATGAGGCGGGAGGGAGCAGATACGCAGTATTTT. It is translated as CASMRREGADTQYF.

The rearrangement joins TRBV28 to TRBJ2-7; 8 bases map to TRBD1. V lost 7 bases, J lost 5 bases, and 10 bases stayed unmatched. The germline gives CDR1 MDHEN, CDR2 SYDVKM. There are 14 residues in the CDR3. CDR3 bases: TGTGCCAGCACCTCTGGGCAGGGGGCCCACGAGCAGTACTTC. It is translated as CASTSGQGAHEQYF.

This rearrangement joins TRBV9 to TRBJ1-6; D unresolved. The germline V and J ends were trimmed by 0 bases and 7 bases, with 11 bases remaining between them. The CDR3 loop spans 15 amino acids. Germline CDR1 is SGDLS and CDR2 is YYNGEE. The CDR3 coding sequence is TGTGCCAGCAGCGTAGGGTCTAAGGCGAATTCACCCCTCCACTTT. It codes for CASSVGSKANSPLHF.

V gene TRBV5-8 combines with J gene TRBJ1-5, with D maybe TRBD1 (5 bases). The CDR3 is 16 residues long. Per germline, CDR1 SGHTS and CDR2 YDEGEE. V was pared by 5 bases and J by 2 bases, with 17 bases between. CDR3 DNA: TGTGCCAGCAGTTTGTGGGGCTCCACGGGCAATCAGCCCCAGCATTTT. It specifies CASSLWGSTGNQPQHF.

This rearrangement joins TRBV7-9 to TRBJ1-1; maybe TRBD1 (5 bases). The ends were cut back, 1 base at V and 0 bases at J, with 18 bases in the middle. This CDR3 contains 18 residues. Per germline, CDR1 SEHNR and CDR2 FQNEAQ (reference sequence). As DNA, the CDR3 is TGTGCCAGCAGCTTAGTGTTAGTATTGGGGACTCTGAACACTGAAGCTTTCTTT. This translates into CASSLVLVLGTLNTEAFF.

This chain links TRBV7-9 with TRBJ1-2; a weak D match, TRBD1 (5 bases). CDR1 SEHNR and CDR2 FQNEAQ come from the germline V gene (reference sequence). V was trimmed by 5 bases and J by 1 base, leaving 11 bases between them. The CDR3 spans 14 residues. DNA of the CDR3: TGTGCCAGCAGCCCCGGGACGGTTAACTATGGCTACACCTTC. Translation gives CASSPGTVNYGYTF.

This chain links TRBV27 with TRBJ2-1, with D possibly TRBD1 on 6 matching bases. This CDR3 is built from 11 residues. CDR1 and CDR2 (germline): MNHEY, SMNVEV (reference sequence). The V and J ends lost 5 bases and 10 bases respectively, with 9 bases between them. CDR3 in amino acids: CASSPGQEQFF. CDR3 bases: TGTGCCAGCAGTCCAGGACAGGAGCAGTTCTTC.

The chain has TRBV28 and TRBJ1-1, with 9 positions matching TRBD1. The V segment lost 9 bases and the J segment 4 bases; nucleotides outside the gene matches: 9. The germline V gene encodes CDR1 MDHEN and CDR2 SYDVKM. This CDR3 comprises 14 residues. The CDR3 reads CASLNRGPGTEAFF. The CDR3 DNA sequence: TGTGCCAGTCTCAACAGGGGGCCTGGCACTGAAGCTTTCTTT.

CDR3 in DNA: TGTGCCAGCAGCAGGGACGGCGCAGAAGCTTTCTTT. It specifies CASSRDGAEAFF. The gene calls are TRBV6-5 and TRBJ1-1; D may be TRBD1 (5 bases). Germline V gene sequence: CDR1 MNHEY, CDR2 SVGAGI. This CDR3 spans 12 amino acids. V was pared by 6 bases and J by 8 bases, with 13 bases between.

This chain connects TRBV6-6 to TRBJ1-5, with D unresolved. The V end was cut by 6 bases, the J end by 2 bases, with 14 bases between. The germline V gene has CDR1 MNHNY and CDR2 SVGAGI (reference sequence). This CDR3 is 15 amino acids long. The CDR3, as DNA: TGTGCCAGCAGCCCTGCGTGGACGGGCAATCAGCCCCAGCATTTT. Its protein product is CASSPAWTGNQPQHF.